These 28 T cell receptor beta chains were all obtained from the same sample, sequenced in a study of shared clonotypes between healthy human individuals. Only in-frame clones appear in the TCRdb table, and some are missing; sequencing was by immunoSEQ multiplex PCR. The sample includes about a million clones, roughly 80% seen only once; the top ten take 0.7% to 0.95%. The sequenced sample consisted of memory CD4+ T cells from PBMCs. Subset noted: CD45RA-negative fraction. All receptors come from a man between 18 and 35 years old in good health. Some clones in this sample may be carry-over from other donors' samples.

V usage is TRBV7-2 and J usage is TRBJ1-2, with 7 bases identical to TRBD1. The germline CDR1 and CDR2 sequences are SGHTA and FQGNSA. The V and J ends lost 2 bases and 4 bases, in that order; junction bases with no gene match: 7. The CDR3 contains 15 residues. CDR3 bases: TGTGCCAGCAGCTTACCCCGGACAGGCTTCTATGGCTACACCTTC. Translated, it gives CASSLPRTGFYGYTF.

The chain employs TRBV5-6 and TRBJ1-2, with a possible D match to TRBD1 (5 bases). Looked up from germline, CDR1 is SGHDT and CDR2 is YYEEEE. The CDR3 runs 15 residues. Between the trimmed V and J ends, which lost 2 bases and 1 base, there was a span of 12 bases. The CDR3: CASSLYSGVNYGYTF. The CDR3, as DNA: TGTGCCAGCAGCTTATATTCGGGGGTTAACTATGGCTACACCTTC.

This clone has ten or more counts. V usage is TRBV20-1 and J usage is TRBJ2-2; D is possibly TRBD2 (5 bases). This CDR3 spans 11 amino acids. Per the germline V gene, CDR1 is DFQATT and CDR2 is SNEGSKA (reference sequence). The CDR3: CSWRYTGELFF. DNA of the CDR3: TGCAGCTGGAGGTACACCGGGGAGCTGTTTTTT.

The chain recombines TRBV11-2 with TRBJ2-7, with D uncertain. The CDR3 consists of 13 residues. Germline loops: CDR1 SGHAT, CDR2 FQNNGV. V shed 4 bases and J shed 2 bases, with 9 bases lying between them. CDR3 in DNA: TGTGCCAGCAGCTCCAAGGGCCCCTACGAGCAGTACTTC. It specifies CASSSKGPYEQYF.

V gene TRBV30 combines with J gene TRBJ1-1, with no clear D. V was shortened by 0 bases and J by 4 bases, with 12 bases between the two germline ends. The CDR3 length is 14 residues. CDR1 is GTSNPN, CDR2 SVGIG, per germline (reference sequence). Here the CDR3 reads CAWSVAHGGTEAFF. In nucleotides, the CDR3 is TGTGCCTGGAGTGTAGCGCATGGCGGCACTGAAGCTTTCTTT. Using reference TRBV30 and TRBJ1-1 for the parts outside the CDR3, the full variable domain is SQTIHQWPATLVQPVGSPLSLECTVEGTSNPNLYWYRQAAGRGLQLLFYSVGIGQISSEVPQNLSASRPQDRQFILSSKKLLLSDSGFYLCAWSVAHGGTEAFFGQGTRLTVV.

CDR3 amino acids: CASSLGHGTGVETQYF. The CDR3 DNA sequence: TGTGCCAGCAGCTTGGGTCACGGGACAGGGGTGGAGACCCAGTACTTC. The V gene is TRBV5-6, the J gene TRBJ2-5; TRBD1 matches 10 bases. J lost 5 bases, V lost 0 bases, and 7 bases had no gene match. CDR3 length: 16 residues. Germline lookup yields CDR1 SGHDT and CDR2 YYEEEE.

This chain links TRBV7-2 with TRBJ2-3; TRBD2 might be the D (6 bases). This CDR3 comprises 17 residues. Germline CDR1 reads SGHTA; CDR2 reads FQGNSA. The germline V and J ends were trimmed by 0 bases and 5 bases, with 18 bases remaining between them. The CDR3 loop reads CASSLASSGKGLDTQYF. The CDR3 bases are TGTGCCAGCAGCTTAGCCAGTAGCGGAAAGGGCTTAGATACGCAGTATTTT.

The CDR3 DNA follows: TGTGCCAGCAGCTTAATGGCGTACACCGGGGAGCTGTTTTTT. Encoded protein: CASSLMAYTGELFF. The rearrangement joins TRBV7-3 to TRBJ2-2; D remains unclear. V lost 1 base, J lost 3 bases, and 6 bases lay in between. Germline CDR1 and CDR2: SGHTA and FQGTGA. The CDR3 extends over 14 amino acids.

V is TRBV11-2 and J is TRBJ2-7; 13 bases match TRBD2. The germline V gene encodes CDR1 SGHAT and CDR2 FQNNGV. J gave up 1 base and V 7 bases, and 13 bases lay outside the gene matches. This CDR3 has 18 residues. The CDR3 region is CASTPRGGTSGKSYEQYF. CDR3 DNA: TGTGCCAGCACCCCAAGGGGGGGGACTAGCGGGAAATCCTACGAGCAGTACTTC.

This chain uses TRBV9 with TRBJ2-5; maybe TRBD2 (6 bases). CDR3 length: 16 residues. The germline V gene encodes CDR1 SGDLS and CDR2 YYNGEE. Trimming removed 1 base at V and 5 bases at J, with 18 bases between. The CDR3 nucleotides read TGTGCCAGCAGCGTAACCCTTGGAGGGGCGCAGGAGACCCAGTACTTC. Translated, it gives CASSVTLGGAQETQYF.

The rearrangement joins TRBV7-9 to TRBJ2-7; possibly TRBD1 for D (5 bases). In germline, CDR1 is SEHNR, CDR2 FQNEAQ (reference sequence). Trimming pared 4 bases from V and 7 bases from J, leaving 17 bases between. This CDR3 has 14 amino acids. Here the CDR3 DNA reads TGTGCCAGCAGCTACGGACACCTTTCTGGGGAGCAGTACTTC. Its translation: CASSYGHLSGEQYF.

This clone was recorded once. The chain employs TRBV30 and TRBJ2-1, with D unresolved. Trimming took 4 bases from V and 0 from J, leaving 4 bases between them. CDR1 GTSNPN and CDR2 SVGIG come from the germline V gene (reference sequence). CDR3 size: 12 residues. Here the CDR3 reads CAWKHSYNEQFF. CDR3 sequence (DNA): TGTGCCTGGAAGCACTCCTACAATGAGCAGTTCTTC. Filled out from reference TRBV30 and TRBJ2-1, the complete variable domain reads SQTIHQWPATLVQPVGSPLSLECTVEGTSNPNLYWYRQAAGRGLQLLFYSVGIGQISSEVPQNLSASRPQDRQFILSSKKLLLSDSGFYLCAWKHSYNEQFFGPGTRLTVL.

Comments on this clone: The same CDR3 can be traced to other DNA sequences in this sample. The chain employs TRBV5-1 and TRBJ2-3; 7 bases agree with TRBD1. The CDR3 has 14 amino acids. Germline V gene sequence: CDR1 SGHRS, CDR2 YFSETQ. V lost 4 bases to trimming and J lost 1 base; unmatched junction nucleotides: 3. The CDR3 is CASSGQGGTDTQYF. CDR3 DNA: TGCGCCAGCAGCGGTCAGGGGGGCACAGATACGCAGTATTTT.

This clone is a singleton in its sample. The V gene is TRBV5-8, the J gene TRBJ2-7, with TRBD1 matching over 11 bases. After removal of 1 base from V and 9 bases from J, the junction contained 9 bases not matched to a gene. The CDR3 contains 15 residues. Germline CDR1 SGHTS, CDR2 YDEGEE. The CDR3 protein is CASSLFRTGGAVQYF. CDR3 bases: TGTGCCAGCAGCTTGTTTCGGACAGGGGGCGCAGTGCAGTACTTC.

As DNA, the CDR3 is TGTGCCAGCAGCTCAAGATGGACAGGGGGCGAGCAGTACTTC. Amino acids: CASSSRWTGGEQYF. The rearrangement joins TRBV7-6 to TRBJ2-7, with TRBD1 identical over 10 bases. The length of the CDR3 is 14 residues. With 4 bases clipped from V and 6 bases from J, the junction kept 6 bases outside the gene matches. Germline V gives CDR1 SGHVS, CDR2 FNYEAQ. The variable domain in full, completed from reference TRBV7-6 and TRBJ2-7, reads GAGVSQSPRYKVTKRGQDVALRCDPISGHVSLYWYRQALGQGPEFLTYFNYEAQQDKSGLPNDRFSAERPEGSISTLTIQRTEQRDSAMYRCASSSRWTGGEQYFGPGTRLTVT.

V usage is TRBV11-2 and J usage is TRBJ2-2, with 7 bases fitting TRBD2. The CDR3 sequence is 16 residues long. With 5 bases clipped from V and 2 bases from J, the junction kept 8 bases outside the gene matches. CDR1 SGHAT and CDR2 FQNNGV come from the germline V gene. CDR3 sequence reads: CASSTRGSLNTGELFF. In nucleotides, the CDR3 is TGTGCCAGCAGCACTCGCGGGAGTCTAAACACCGGGGAGCTGTTTTTT.

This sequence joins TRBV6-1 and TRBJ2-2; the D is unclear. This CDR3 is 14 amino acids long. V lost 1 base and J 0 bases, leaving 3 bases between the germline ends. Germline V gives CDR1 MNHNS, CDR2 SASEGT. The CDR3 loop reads CASSEGANTGELFF. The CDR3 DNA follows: TGTGCCAGCAGTGAAGGGGCGAACACCGGGGAGCTGTTTTTT.

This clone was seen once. CDR3 coding DNA: TGTGCCACCGGAGCGGGATCGCCCAGAGAGACCCAGTACTTC. Translation gives CATGAGSPRETQYF. The chain is built from TRBV5-5 and TRBJ2-5, with 7 positions matching TRBD2. V gave up 9 bases and J gave up 4 bases; unmatched junction bases: 12. This CDR3 region has 14 residues. Germline V gene sequence: CDR1 SGHKS, CDR2 YYEKEE (reference sequence). The whole variable domain, filled in from reference TRBV5-5 and TRBJ2-5, reads DAGVTQSPTHLIKTRGQQVTLRCSPISGHKSVSWYQQVLGQGPQFIFQYYEKEERGRGNFPDRFSARQFPNYSSELNVNALLLGDSALYLCATGAGSPRETQYFGPGTRLLVL.

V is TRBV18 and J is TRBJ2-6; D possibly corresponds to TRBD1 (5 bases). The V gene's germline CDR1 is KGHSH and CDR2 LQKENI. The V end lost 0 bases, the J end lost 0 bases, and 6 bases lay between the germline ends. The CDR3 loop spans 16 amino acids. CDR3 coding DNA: TGTGCCAGCTCACCACCGCAGGGCTCTGGGGCCAACGTCCTGACTTTC. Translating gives CASSPPQGSGANVLTF. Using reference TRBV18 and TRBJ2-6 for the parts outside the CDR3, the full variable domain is NAGVMQNPRHLVRRRGQEARLRCSPMKGHSHVYWYRQLPEEGLKFMVYLQKENIIDESGMPKERFSAEFPKEGPSILRIQQVVRGDSAAYFCASSPPQGSGANVLTFGAGSRLTVL.

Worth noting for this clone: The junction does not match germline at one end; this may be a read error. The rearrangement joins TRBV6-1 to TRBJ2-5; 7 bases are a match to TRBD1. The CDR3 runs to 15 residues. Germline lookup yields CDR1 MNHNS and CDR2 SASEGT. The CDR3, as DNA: TGTGCCAGCCGTGAAGGGGGCATTTCTCAAGAGACCCAGTACTTC. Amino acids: CASREGGISQETQYF.

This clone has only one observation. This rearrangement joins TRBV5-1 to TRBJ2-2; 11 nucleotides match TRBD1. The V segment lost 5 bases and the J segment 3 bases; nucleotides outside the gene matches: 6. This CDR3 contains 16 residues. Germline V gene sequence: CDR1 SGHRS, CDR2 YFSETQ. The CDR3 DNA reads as TGCGCCAGCAGATCTCCGGGACAGGGGGACACCGGGGAGCTGTTTTTT. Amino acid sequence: CASRSPGQGDTGELFF.

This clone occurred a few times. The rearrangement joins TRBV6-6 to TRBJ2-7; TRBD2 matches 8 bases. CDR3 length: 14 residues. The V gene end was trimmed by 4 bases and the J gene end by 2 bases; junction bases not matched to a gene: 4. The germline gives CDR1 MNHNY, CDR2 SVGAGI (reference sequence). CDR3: CASSFWRGAYEQYF. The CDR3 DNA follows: TGTGCCAGCAGTTTTTGGCGGGGGGCCTACGAGCAGTACTTC.

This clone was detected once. The CDR3 region has the DNA TGTGCCAGCAGTGGGCGAGTAACCGGGGAGCTGTTTTTT. Its protein product is CASSGRVTGELFF. V usage is TRBV25-1 and J usage is TRBJ2-2; no clear D. The CDR3 covers 13 residues. V shed 4 bases and J shed 5 bases, with 8 bases lying between them. The germline gives CDR1 MGHDK, CDR2 SYGVNS.

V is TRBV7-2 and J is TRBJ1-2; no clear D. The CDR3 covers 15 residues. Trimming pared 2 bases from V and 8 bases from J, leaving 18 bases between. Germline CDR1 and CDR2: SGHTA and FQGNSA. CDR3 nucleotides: TGTGCCAGCAGCTTACCGTTATATGTCTTAGAAGGCTACACCTTC. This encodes CASSLPLYVLEGYTF.

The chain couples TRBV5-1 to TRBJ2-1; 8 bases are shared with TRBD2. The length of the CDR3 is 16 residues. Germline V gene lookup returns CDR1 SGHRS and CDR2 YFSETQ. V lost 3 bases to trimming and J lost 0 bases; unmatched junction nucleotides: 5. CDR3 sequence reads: CASSYSGGSSYNEQFF. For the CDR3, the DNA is TGCGCCAGCAGCTACTCGGGGGGGAGCTCCTACAATGAGCAGTTCTTC.

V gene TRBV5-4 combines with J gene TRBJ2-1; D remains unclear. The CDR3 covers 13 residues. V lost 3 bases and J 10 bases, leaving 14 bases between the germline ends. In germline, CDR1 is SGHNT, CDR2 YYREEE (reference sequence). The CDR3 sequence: CASSSPLGSEQFF. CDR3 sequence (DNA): TGTGCCAGCAGCTCGCCTTTGGGGTCCGAGCAGTTCTTC.

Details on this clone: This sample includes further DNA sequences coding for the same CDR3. The CDR3 DNA follows: TGTGCTTCACGGAAAGGCGGTAGCACAGATACGCAGTATTTT. Translation: CASRKGGSTDTQYF. The gene calls are TRBV6-6 and TRBJ2-3; D is undetermined. The germline gives CDR1 MNHNY, CDR2 SVGAGI (reference sequence). CDR3 length: 14 residues.

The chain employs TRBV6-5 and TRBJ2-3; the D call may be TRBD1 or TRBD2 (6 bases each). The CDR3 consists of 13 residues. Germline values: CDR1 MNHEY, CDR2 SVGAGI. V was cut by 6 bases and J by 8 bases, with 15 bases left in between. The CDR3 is CASRAPGAVTQYF. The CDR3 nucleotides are TGTGCCAGCAGAGCACCGGGGGCGGTTACGCAGTATTTT.